This TCR beta chain is drawn from a study of blood T cell repertoires in COVID-19. Here immunoSEQ multiplex PCR was the method, and the copy in TCRdb shows in-frame clones only, minus some. The sample gives 220,000 or so clones, about 82% of which show up once; 2% to 2.5% is in the top ten. Trimming pared 0 bases from V and 6 bases from J, leaving 4 bases between. The CDR3 is made up of 11 amino acids. Germline CDR1 reads GTSNPN; CDR2 reads SVGIG (reference sequence). Sample: PBMCs or T cells enriched from blood (not recorded which). This clonotype originated in a woman between 45 and 65 years old who had recovered from COVID-19. The V gene is TRBV30, the J gene TRBJ2-3; no firm D call. The CDR3 nucleotides are TGTGCCTGGAGTGTGAGGGATACGCAGTATTTT. It translates to CAWSVRDTQYF. Combining the CDR3 with reference TRBV30 and TRBJ2-3 gives the whole variable domain SQTIHQWPATLVQPVGSPLSLECTVEGTSNPNLYWYRQAAGRGLQLLFYSVGIGQISSEVPQNLSASRPQDRQFILSSKKLLLSDSGFYLCAWSVRDTQYFGPGTRLTVL.